The clone carrying this T cell receptor beta chain has only a few counts. Its antigen is unknown. The method was immunoSEQ multiplex PCR; TCRdb's version includes in-frame clones alone and lacks a portion of them. The sample has 10,000 to 15,000 clones, 50% to 70% seen once. The data belong to a study of T cells in tumors after PD-1 blockade. The wider study: Patients had no prior checkpoint blockade, systemic immunosuppressants, or anti-cancer therapy within 4 weeks. Study-wide results and caveats: Clonal replacement was seen across treatment, not between pre-treatment samples. Some novel exhausted tumor clones appeared in pre-treatment blood, suggesting peripheral recruitment. Most post-therapy expanded exhausted CD8+ clones were new, undetected before treatment.

The CDR3 has 18 residues. Germline loops: CDR1 KGHSH, CDR2 LQKENI. Trimming took off 0 bases at V and 2 bases at J, with 19 bases between the two ends. This chain uses TRBV18 with TRBJ2-5; D possibly matches TRBD1 or TRBD2 (5 bases each). This receptor was identified in a human donor with cutaneous squamous cell carcinoma. The sequenced sample was tumor tissue, obtained before anti-PD-1 treatment. CDR3 protein: CASSPPGRTLRSQETQYF. The CDR3 coding sequence is TGTGCCAGCTCACCACCGGGACGGACACTGCGGAGTCAAGAGACCCAGTACTTC. Looking up the rest from reference TRBV18 and TRBJ2-5 gives the full variable domain: NAGVMQNPRHLVRRRGQEARLRCSPMKGHSHVYWYRQLPEEGLKFMVYLQKENIIDESGMPKERFSAEFPKEGPSILRIQQVVRGDSAAYFCASSPPGRTLRSQETQYFGPGTRLLVL.